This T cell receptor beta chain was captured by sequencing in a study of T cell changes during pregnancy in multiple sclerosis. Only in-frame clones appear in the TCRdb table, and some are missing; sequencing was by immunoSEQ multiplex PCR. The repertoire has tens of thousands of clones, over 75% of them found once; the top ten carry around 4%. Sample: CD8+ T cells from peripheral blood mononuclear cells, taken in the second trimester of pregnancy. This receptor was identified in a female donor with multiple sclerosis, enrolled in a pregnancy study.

The CDR3 loop is CASRGTGLGYGYTF. Written as DNA, the CDR3 is TGTGCCAGCAGGGGGACAGGGCTTGGCTATGGCTACACCTTC. V usage is TRBV27 and J usage is TRBJ1-2, with 9 positions matching TRBD1. The CDR3 contains 14 residues. J was trimmed by 4 bases and V by 6 bases; bases with no gene match: 6. The germline V gene has CDR1 MNHEY and CDR2 SMNVEV (reference sequence).